The 22 T cell receptor beta chains reported below all come from one sample, sequenced in a study of CD8 T cells in Susac syndrome. The RNA input was about 0.45 to 1 ug, and it was reverse transcribed with random hexamers. TCRdb processed the immunoSEQ multiplex PCR reads anew with MiXCR; each CDR3 protein has one entry. The table records hundreds of thousands of distinct CDR3 sequences, roughly 85% of them present only once. The sample comprised CD8+ T cells from PBMCs. All receptors come from a human donor with multiple sclerosis.

This sequence joins TRBV24-1 and TRBJ2-2, with D unclear. V was trimmed by 8 bases and J by 7 bases, leaving 10 bases between them. Germline CDR1 is KGHDR and CDR2 is SFDVKD. CDR3 length: 12 residues. The CDR3 DNA follows: TGTGCCACCAATCCCGGATTCGGGGAGCTGTTTTTT. Translating it yields CATNPGFGELFF.

The chain links TRBV28 to TRBJ2-7, with a weak D call TRBD2 (6 bases). The germline V gene encodes CDR1 MDHEN and CDR2 SYDVKM. Trimming took off 5 bases at V and 2 bases at J, with 19 bases between the two ends. The CDR3 extends over 16 amino acids. CDR3 sequence reads: CASSPPPGWEAYEQYF. DNA for the CDR3: TGTGCCAGCAGTCCCCCTCCAGGGTGGGAGGCCTACGAGCAGTACTTC.

The rearrangement joins TRBV7-8 to TRBJ1-5, with D tentatively TRBD1 (5 bases). V shed 4 bases and J shed 6 bases, with 16 bases lying between them. Germline CDR1 is SGHVS and CDR2 is FQNEAQ. The CDR3 length is 15 residues. The CDR3 coding sequence is TGTGCCAGCAGCTCCGACAGTTACGGGGTTCAGCCCCAGCATTTT. Encoded protein: CASSSDSYGVQPQHF.

The rearrangement joins TRBV29-1 to TRBJ2-7; TRBD1 might be the D (5 bases). The CDR3 is 13 amino acids. V was shortened by 8 bases and J by 0 bases, with 14 bases between the two germline ends. CDR1 is SQVTM, CDR2 ANQGSEA, per germline. Here the CDR3 reads CSIIIRDSYEQYF. The CDR3 DNA reads as TGCAGCATCATAATCAGGGACTCCTACGAGCAGTACTTC.

V and J are TRBV4-2 and TRBJ2-4; 13 nucleotides match TRBD2. CDR1 LGHNA and CDR2 YNFKEQ come from the germline V gene. Trimming at V came to 3 bases and at J to 7 bases, leaving 12 bases not matched to a gene. The CDR3 is 18 residues long. CDR3 loop: CASSHRQTGTSGTNIQYF. The CDR3 bases are TGTGCCAGCAGCCACCGTCAGACCGGGACTAGCGGGACGAACATTCAGTACTTC.

The genes are TRBV7-9 and TRBJ1-1; D is unclear. Germline CDR1 reads SEHNR; CDR2 reads FQNEAQ (reference sequence). The length of the CDR3 is 12 residues. The CDR3 region is CAFAHRDTEAFF. CDR3 coding DNA: TGTGCTTTCGCACACCGGGATACTGAAGCTTTCTTT.

In its sample, this clonotype was seen once. The chain employs TRBV2 and TRBJ2-7, with a possible D match to TRBD1 (6 bases). V was clipped by 4 bases and J by 3 bases, with 16 bases between them. Germline V gene lookup returns CDR1 SNHLY and CDR2 FYNNEI. The CDR3 spans 15 residues. CDR3 DNA sequence: TGTGCCAGCAGTGGGGTACAGGGAATAGTCTACGAGCAGTACTTC. Its protein is CASSGVQGIVYEQYF.

This clonotype was picked up a small number of times. The rearrangement uses TRBV20-1 and TRBJ2-2; D is perhaps TRBD2 (6 bases). Trimming pared 5 bases from V and 0 bases from J, leaving 7 bases between. Germline lookup yields CDR1 DFQATT and CDR2 SNEGSKA (reference sequence). This CDR3 spans 13 amino acids. CDR3 residues: CSARDSNTGELFF. The CDR3 nucleotides read TGCAGTGCTCGGGACTCGAACACCGGGGAGCTGTTTTTT.

This chain links TRBV20-1 with TRBJ1-1; weak D call: TRBD1 (6 bases). Per the germline V gene, CDR1 is DFQATT and CDR2 is SNEGSKA (reference sequence). The V end was cut by 0 bases, the J end by 3 bases, with 14 bases between. The CDR3 is made up of 15 amino acids. The CDR3 DNA is TGCAGTGCTAGAGAAATACAGGGTGCCGACACTGAAGCTTTCTTT. Translation: CSAREIQGADTEAFF.

This chain uses TRBV6-1 with TRBJ2-5; the match to TRBD2 covers 13 bases. CDR1 is MNHNS and CDR2 is SASEGT in the germline V gene. V shed 6 bases and J 4 bases; nucleotides not matched to a gene: 8. This CDR3 has 16 residues. The CDR3 protein is CASRPTSGRAIETQYF. The CDR3 nucleotides read TGTGCCAGCAGACCAACTAGCGGGAGGGCCATAGAGACCCAGTACTTC.

V usage is TRBV6-1 and J usage is TRBJ2-1; either TRBD1 or TRBD2 may fit D (5 bases each). Germline-derived CDR1 and CDR2 are MNHNS and SASEGT. V dropped 10 bases and J dropped 5 bases, with 18 bases sitting between them. This CDR3 spans 14 amino acids. DNA for the CDR3: TGTGCCACCAGGGCTGTCGGAGGAGACAATGAGCAGTTCTTC. Translation: CATRAVGGDNEQFF.

This clonotype came up once. J is TRBJ2-1 and V is TRBV7-9, with 7 nucleotides matching TRBD1. Germline CDR1 is SEHNR and CDR2 is FQNEAQ (reference sequence). With 3 bases clipped from V and 8 bases from J, the junction kept 1 base outside the gene matches. The CDR3 has 12 amino acids. The chain's CDR3 is CASSLTGYEQFF. For the CDR3, the DNA is TGTGCCAGCAGCTTGACAGGGTATGAGCAGTTCTTC.

CDR3 region: CASSLYGEGPSNYGYTF. As DNA, the CDR3 is TGCGCCAGCAGCTTGTACGGAGAGGGGCCGTCTAACTATGGCTACACCTTC. This sequence joins TRBV5-1 and TRBJ1-2, with D possibly TRBD1 on 5 matching bases. The CDR3 consists of 17 residues. V lost 1 base and J 0 bases, leaving 16 bases between the germline ends. Germline V CDR1 and CDR2: SGHRS, YFSETQ. The full variable domain, in which reference TRBV5-1 and TRBJ1-2 provide the parts outside the CDR3, is KAGVTQTPRYLIKTRGQQVTLSCSPISGHRSVSWYQQTPGQGLQFLFEYFSETQRNKGNFPGRFSGRQFSNSRSEMNVSTLELGDSALYLCASSLYGEGPSNYGYTFGSGTRLTVV.

DNA of the CDR3: TGTGCCAGCAGCTTCGGACTAGCGGGAGGTAGGGGTGAGCAGTTCTTC. Its translation: CASSFGLAGGRGEQFF. The chain links TRBV9 to TRBJ2-1, with 14 bases aligning to TRBD2. Germline CDR1 SGDLS, CDR2 YYNGEE. The CDR3 is 16 residues long. With V trimmed by 4 bases and J by 9 bases, 9 bases remained unmatched.

V gene TRBV11-3 combines with J gene TRBJ2-7; D gene unclear. Per germline, CDR1 SGHNT and CDR2 YENEEA. Trimming shortened V by 2 bases and J by 3 bases, and 20 bases separated the two germline ends. CDR3 length: 17 residues. The CDR3 here is CASSLSSRESGRYEQYF. CDR3 coding DNA: TGTGCCAGCAGCTTATCCAGCCGAGAATCGGGCCGCTACGAGCAGTACTTC.

This clonotype was observed a few times. This chain joins TRBV11-2 and TRBJ2-7; TRBD1 matches 7 bases. With 6 bases clipped from V and 2 bases from J, the junction kept 7 bases outside the gene matches. CDR3 size: 14 residues. Germline V gene lookup returns CDR1 SGHAT and CDR2 FQNNGV. Here the CDR3 DNA reads TGTGCCAGCAGTGTAGGGGGACAGACCTACGAGCAGTACTTC. Translation gives CASSVGGQTYEQYF.

The chain recombines TRBV6-1 with TRBJ1-2; D gene ambiguous. CDR3 length: 11 amino acids. The V and J ends lost 3 bases and 8 bases respectively, with 7 bases between them. Per germline, CDR1 MNHNS and CDR2 SASEGT. Written as DNA, the CDR3 is TGTGCCAGCAGTGATCGGAGGGGCTACACCTTC. This sequence encodes CASSDRRGYTF.

The chain joins TRBV25-1 to TRBJ2-7; D not certain. CDR3 size: 10 residues. The V gene's germline CDR1 is MGHDK and CDR2 SYGVNS. Trimming removed 3 bases from V and 7 bases from J, with 4 bases in between. The CDR3 here is CASSEGEQYF. CDR3 DNA: TGTGCCAGCAGTGAGGGGGAGCAGTACTTC.

The chain links TRBV27 to TRBJ1-5; D gene ambiguous. This CDR3 spans 12 amino acids. The germline V gene has CDR1 MNHEY and CDR2 SMNVEV (reference sequence). V lost 1 base and J 9 bases, leaving 7 bases between the germline ends. CDR3 DNA: TGTGCCAGCAGTTTATTAGGGAGGCCCCAGCATTTT. Translated, it gives CASSLLGRPQHF.

The genes are TRBV18 and TRBJ2-7, with D tentatively TRBD1 or TRBD2 (5 bases each). CDR1 is KGHSH and CDR2 is LQKENI in the germline V gene. The CDR3 sequence is 12 residues long. Trimming pared 8 bases from V and 3 bases from J, leaving 11 bases between. The CDR3 loop is CASVGTHYEQYF. The CDR3 nucleotides read TGTGCCAGCGTCGGGACCCACTACGAGCAGTACTTC.

The chain carries TRBV6-5 and TRBJ2-5; the match to TRBD2 covers 7 bases. Unmatched junction bases numbered 6, after V lost 0 bases and J lost 2 bases. Looked up from germline, CDR1 is MNHEY and CDR2 is SVGAGI. The CDR3 is 16 amino acids. CDR3 coding DNA: TGTGCCAGCAGTTACTCGTGGGAGGGGCTTCAAGAGACCCAGTACTTC. It specifies CASSYSWEGLQETQYF.

The rearrangement links TRBV27 to TRBJ2-3; D is possibly TRBD1 or TRBD2 (5 bases each). The germline V gene encodes CDR1 MNHEY and CDR2 SMNVEV (reference sequence). The V end was cut by 3 bases, the J end by 6 bases, with 13 bases between. The length of the CDR3 is 14 residues. In DNA form, the CDR3 reads TGTGCCAGCAGTTTTGGGGGTACACGGGATACGCAGTATTTT. This sequence encodes CASSFGGTRDTQYF.